The clone carrying this T cell receptor (beta chain) appeared a few times. Its antigen remains unidentified. This sample is drawn from a study of beta chain features in type 1 diabetes. Overall study context: All samples combined gave about 100 million sorted cells for examination.

The authors reverse transcribed all of the isolated RNA, so sequencing captured expressed TCRB transcripts. Produced via immunoSEQ multiplex PCR; TCRdb's table is partial and in-frame only. The sample contains around 240,000 clones, approximately 70% of which appear only once. Naive, central memory, regulatory and stem cell-like memory cells within the CD4+ compartment were sorted using CD45RO/CCR7/CD25/CD127/CD95/CD27. Purity (above 98%) was reached by all sorted populations. There are 12 residues in the CDR3. J gave up 5 bases and V 2 bases, and 2 bases lay outside the gene matches. Germline CDR1 GTSNPN, CDR2 SVGIG (reference sequence). Study results and caveats: Across patients, naive, central memory and Treg TCRB repertoires exhibited apparently greater similarity than was observed across healthy donors.

V gene TRBV30 combines with J gene TRBJ1-1; TRBD1 agrees at 7 bases. The source material was naive CD4+ T cells from blood. This receptor was identified in a man aged 30-40 years in good health. CDR3: CAWSQQGTEAFF. Here the CDR3 DNA reads TGTGCCTGGAGTCAACAGGGGACTGAAGCTTTCTTT.